The rows below give T cell receptor beta chains drawn from one sample of a study of T cells in Graves' hyperthyroidism and ophthalmopathy. One entry per CDR3 protein, called by TCRdb with MiXCR from the multiplex PCR reads. The sample carries tens of thousands of distinct CDR3 sequences, around 53% recorded once. The source material was blood. The receptors come from an older woman with Graves' ophthalmopathy. CDR3s include the opening cysteine and the closing phenylalanine or tryptophan. Each record gives: D gene, clone size, V gene, CDR3 length, J gene, CDR3 protein, CDR3 DNA. D genes are given only for firm matches. Expanded clones get a size class; other rows say once, few or many, or leave the size out.

TRBD2	few	TRBV10-3	12	TRBJ2-1	CAYAGTSDEQFF	TGTGCCTACGCCGGGACTAGCGATGAGCAGTTCTTC
-	many	TRBV11-2	14	TRBJ2-2	CASSLGWVSGELFF	TGTGCCAGCAGCTTAGGCTGGGTCTCCGGGGAGCTGTTTTTT
TRBD1	-	TRBV2	12	TRBJ1-5	CVTGEANQPQHF	TGTGTCACAGGGGAGGCCAATCAGCCCCAGCATTTT
TRBD2	-	TRBV7-6	16	TRBJ2-7	CASSLAARTSGSEQYF	TGTGCCAGCAGCTTAGCGGCTAGGACTAGCGGGAGCGAGCAGTACTTC
TRBD1	once	TRBV19	16	TRBJ2-7	CASSITGTGSFYEQYF	TGTGCCAGTAGTATTACCGGGACAGGGTCTTTCTACGAGCAGTACTTC
-	-	TRBV7-8	11	TRBJ2-2	CASSYTGGLFF	TGTGCCAGCAGCTACACCGGGGGGCTGTTTTTT
TRBD1	-	TRBV5-1	14	TRBJ2-5	CASSLDRGEETQYF	TGCGCCAGCAGCCTGGACAGGGGGGAAGAGACCCAGTACTTC
TRBD1	many	TRBV4-1	19	TRBJ1-2	CASSQDLGTGGLLTYGYTF	TGCGCCAGCAGCCAAGATCTGGGGACAGGGGGCCTTCTAACATATGGCTACACCTTC
-	many	TRBV7-3	15	TRBJ1-2	CASSLGGQGMDGYTF	TGTGCCAGCAGCTTAGGGGGGCAGGGCATGGATGGCTACACCTTC
TRBD2	many	TRBV20-1	16	TRBJ2-7	CSAPTSGRALSYEQYF	TGCAGTGCTCCGACTAGCGGGAGAGCTCTCTCCTACGAGCAGTACTTC
-	-	TRBV20-1	11	TRBJ1-5	CSAREREYEHF	TGCAGTGCTAGAGAGAGGGAATACGAGCATTTT
-	-	TRBV25-1	13	TRBJ2-1	CASSPPEPHEQFF	TGTGCCAGCTCACCCCCAGAACCCCATGAGCAGTTCTTC
TRBD2	-	TRBV20-1	15	TRBJ2-7	CSAPGLAGGAYEQYF	TGCAGTGCTCCGGGACTAGCGGGGGGGGCCTACGAGCAGTACTTC
-	-	TRBV14	15	TRBJ1-1	CASSQDRGRRTEAFF	TGTGCCAGCAGCCAAGATCGGGGGAGGCGGACTGAAGCTTTCTTT
TRBD2	many	TRBV4-2	15	TRBJ2-3	CASSPTSRYTDTQYF	TGTGCCAGCAGCCCGACTAGCCGTTACACAGATACGCAGTATTTT
-	-	TRBV4-2	15	TRBJ1-6	CASSLTSGGSSPLHF	TGTGCCAGCAGCCTGACTAGCGGGGGATCTTCACCCCTCCACTTT
-	-	TRBV2	14	TRBJ2-3	CASRPRLYTDTQYF	TGTGCCAGCAGGCCGCGCCTTTACACAGATACGCAGTATTTT
-	-	TRBV7-8	13	TRBJ1-2	CASSLGTETGYTF	TGTGCCAGCAGCTTAGGTACAGAAACTGGCTACACCTTC
-	-	TRBV10-2	17	TRBJ1-5	CASSESVFRDPNQPQHF	TGCGCCAGCAGTGAGTCAGTATTCAGGGACCCTAATCAGCCCCAGCATTTT
-	many	TRBV30	15	TRBJ2-5	CAWSVHQGGSETQYF	TGTGCCTGGAGTGTACATCAGGGAGGTTCGGAGACCCAGTACTTC
-	-	TRBV20-1	12	TRBJ2-3	CSAYDRADTQYF	TGCAGTGCCTACGACCGGGCAGATACGCAGTATTTT
TRBD1	-	TRBV5-1	13	TRBJ2-1	CASRQGRTNEQFF	TGCGCCAGCAGACAGGGGAGAACTAATGAGCAGTTCTTC
-	many	TRBV6-6	14	TRBJ1-3	CASSYETARNTIYF	TGTGCCAGCAGTTACGAAACAGCGAGAAACACCATATATTTT
-	few	TRBV6-1	13	TRBJ1-2	CASSERGGFGYTF	TGTGCCAGCAGTGAACGGGGTGGCTTTGGCTACACCTTC
-	-	TRBV12-3/TRBV12-4	10	TRBJ2-2	CASSPGELFF	TGTGCCAGCAGCCCCGGGGAGCTGTTTTTT
-	many	TRBV7-9	14	TRBJ1-2	CASFISRDNYGYTF	TGTGCCAGCTTTATATCTCGGGACAACTATGGCTACACCTTC
-	-	TRBV7-3	15	TRBJ2-4	CASSLQGSGGNIQYF	TGTGCCAGCAGCTTACAGGGAAGTGGTGGAAACATTCAGTACTTC
-	-	TRBV7-9	15	TRBJ2-7	CASSLPDGSSYEQYF	TGTGCCAGCAGCTTACCCGACGGGAGCTCCTACGAGCAGTACTTC
-	few	TRBV20-1	12	TRBJ1-3	CSARGAGNTIYF	TGCAGTGCTAGGGGAGCTGGAAACACCATATATTTT
-	few	TRBV4-1	13	TRBJ2-5	CASSQDREETQYF	TGCGCCAGCAGCCAAGACAGGGAAGAGACCCAGTACTTC
-	once	TRBV20-1	11	TRBJ1-1	CSAEGYTEAFF	TGCAGTGCTGAGGGGTACACTGAAGCTTTCTTT
TRBD1	many	TRBV28	15	TRBJ1-3	CASSPDRGAGNTIYF	TGTGCCAGCAGTCCGGACAGGGGCGCTGGAAACACCATATATTTT
-	once	TRBV7-2	16	TRBJ2-5	CASSPREGGQGETQYF	TGTGCCAGCAGCCCGAGGGAGGGGGGTCAGGGAGAGACCCAGTACTTC
TRBD1	-	TRBV5-5	19	TRBJ2-2	CASSKNLPGQGVELWELFF	TGTGCCAGCAGCAAAAACCTACCGGGACAGGGGGTTGAGCTCTGGGAGCTGTTTTTT
-	many	TRBV28	17	TRBJ1-5	CASSSIRSGMGNQPQHF	TGTGCCAGCAGTTCCATACGAAGCGGGATGGGGAATCAGCCCCAGCATTTT
-	-	TRBV29-1	13	TRBJ1-4	CSVETATNEKLFF	TGCAGCGTTGAAACCGCAACTAATGAAAAACTGTTTTTT
TRBD1	-	TRBV5-1	15	TRBJ1-5	CASSLDRVSNQPQHF	TGCGCCAGCAGCCTGGACAGGGTTAGCAATCAGCCCCAGCATTTT
-	-	TRBV5-1	14	TRBJ1-1	CASSLDGGDTEAFF	TGCGCCAGCAGCTTGGATGGGGGGGACACTGAAGCTTTCTTT
-	few	TRBV20-1	11	TRBJ2-5	CSARRMETQYF	TGCAGTGCTAGACGTATGGAGACCCAGTACTTC
TRBD2	-	TRBV20-1	14	TRBJ2-7	CSGWLAGGSYEQYF	TGCAGTGGGTGGCTAGCGGGGGGCTCCTACGAGCAGTACTTC
-	-	TRBV11-2	15	TRBJ2-7	CASSWGNTGDYEQYF	TGTGCCAGCAGCTGGGGGAACACCGGGGATTACGAGCAGTACTTC
-	-	TRBV7-9	8	TRBJ2-3	CASSLEYF	TGTGCCAGCAGCTTAGAGTATTTT
TRBD2	-	TRBV10-1	17	TRBJ2-3	CASSESSGVYSTDTQYF	TGCGCCAGCAGTGAGTCTAGCGGGGTCTATAGCACAGATACGCAGTATTTT
TRBD2	medium-sized	TRBV15	14	TRBJ2-7	CATSIASGSYEQYF	TGTGCCACCAGTATTGCTAGCGGTTCCTACGAGCAGTACTTC
TRBD2	-	TRBV7-3	15	TRBJ2-2	CASSPIAGRAGELFF	TGTGCCAGCAGCCCAATAGCGGGTCGGGCCGGGGAGCTGTTTTTT
TRBD1	-	TRBV7-2	16	TRBJ2-7	CASSLEGGTGGDEQYF	TGTGCCAGCAGCTTAGAGGGAGGGACAGGGGGCGACGAGCAGTACTTC
-	-	TRBV14	12	TRBJ1-5	CASSQGVETQHF	TGTGCCAGCAGCCAAGGGGTAGAGACCCAGCATTTT